One sample yielded the 10 T cell receptor beta chains listed below, sequenced in a study of T cell responses to AZD1222 COVID-19 vaccine. Sequencing was performed with immunoSEQ multiplex PCR; in TCRdb, only in-frame clones are kept and a portion is missing. Of 70,000 to 90,000 clones in the sample, around four fifths were seen once. This material consisted of peripheral blood, taken on day 0 of AZD1222 vaccination. All receptors come from an adult in good health.

The V and J genes are TRBV6-1 and TRBJ2-2, with 9 bases that match TRBD2. The CDR3 has 15 residues. Germline values: CDR1 MNHNS, CDR2 SASEGT. The ends lost 6 bases at V and 0 bases at J; junction bases unmatched: 2. The CDR3 DNA follows: TGTGCCAGCAGCCGGACTAGCGCGAACACCGGGGAGCTGTTTTTT. Protein sequence: CASSRTSANTGELFF.

The J gene is TRBJ1-5, the V gene TRBV6-2 or TRBV6-3; 10 bases are shared with TRBD1. V dropped 7 bases and J dropped 4; count of bases not matched to a gene: 4. Germline lookup yields CDR1 MNHEY and CDR2 SVGEGT. This CDR3 has 14 amino acids. In nucleotides, the CDR3 is TGTGCCAGCAACCCGGGACAGGGGAATCAGCCCCAGCATTTT. This codes for CASNPGQGNQPQHF.

The rearrangement uses TRBV3-1 (or the pseudogene TRBV3-2) and TRBJ2-5; 8 bases fit TRBD2. This CDR3 contains 12 residues. The germline V gene has CDR1 LGHDT and CDR2 YNNKEL (reference sequence). Trimming removed 7 bases from V and 7 bases from J; junction bases left unmatched: 5. The CDR3 nucleotides are TGTGCCAGCACCGCGGGGGGAGCGACCCAGTACTTC. This gives the protein CASTAGGATQYF.

The chain uses TRBV10-3 and TRBJ2-3; 14 bases map to TRBD2. Per the germline V gene, CDR1 is ENHRY and CDR2 is SYGVKD. With V trimmed by 4 bases and J by 12 bases, 3 bases remained unmatched. The CDR3 loop spans 13 amino acids. The CDR3 sequence: CAISGLAGGSQYF. CDR3 in DNA: TGTGCCATCAGTGGACTAGCGGGGGGGTCCCAGTATTTT.

J is TRBJ2-7 and V is TRBV2; D may be TRBD1 or TRBD2 (7 bases each). CDR3 length: 14 amino acids. Per the germline V gene, CDR1 is SNHLY and CDR2 is FYNNEI. With 6 bases removed from V and 2 bases from J, the gap between germline ends came to 14 bases. The CDR3 coding sequence is TGTGCCAGCAGGGGGGGGACAGCCACCTACGAGCAGTACTTC. Translating it yields CASRGGTATYEQYF.

The chain is built from TRBV12-1 and TRBJ2-1; no DNA check was done on the table's D call, TRBD1. TRBV12-1 is labeled a pseudogene. The CDR3 loop spans 13 amino acids. CDR3 sequence (DNA): TGTGCCAGCAGCTCAGGACACCACAATGAGCAGTTCTTC. Amino acids: CASSSGHHNEQFF.

This clone was observed a few times. The J gene is TRBJ2-7, the V gene TRBV5-1; tentative D call: TRBD1 (6 bases). The CDR3 length is 13 residues. Germline V gene lookup returns CDR1 SGHRS and CDR2 YFSETQ. Trimming stripped 0 bases from V and 3 bases from J, with 7 bases between. The CDR3 nucleotides are TGCGCCAGCAGCTTGGAACAGGGCTACGAGCAGTACTTC. Translated, it gives CASSLEQGYEQYF.

The gene calls are TRBV11-2 and TRBJ1-5; 7 bases align to TRBD1. V trimming: 3 bases; J trimming: 6 bases; junction bases outside the gene matches: 2. Germline CDR1 reads SGHAT; CDR2 reads FQNNGV. The CDR3 contains 13 residues. CDR3 sequence: CASSFDRAQPQHF. Written as DNA, the CDR3 is TGTGCCAGCAGCTTCGACAGGGCTCAGCCCCAGCATTTT. The whole variable domain, remainder taken from reference TRBV11-2 and TRBJ1-5, is EAGVAQSPRYKIIEKRQSVAFWCNPISGHATLYWYQQILGQGPKLLIQFQNNGVVDDSQLPKDRFSAERLKGVDSTLKIQPAKLEDSAVYLCASSFDRAQPQHFGDGTRLSIL.

The chain joins TRBV18 to TRBJ1-1; a weak D match, TRBD1 (5 bases). In germline, CDR1 is KGHSH, CDR2 LQKENI. This CDR3 region has 14 residues. The V gene lost 5 bases and the J gene lost 0 bases, with 10 bases spanning the gap. The CDR3 coding sequence is TGTGCCAGCTCATCCCAGGGTGTGAACACTGAAGCTTTCTTT. Protein product: CASSSQGVNTEAFF. Using reference TRBV18 and TRBJ1-1 for the parts outside the CDR3, the full variable domain is NAGVMQNPRHLVRRRGQEARLRCSPMKGHSHVYWYRQLPEEGLKFMVYLQKENIIDESGMPKERFSAEFPKEGPSILRIQQVVRGDSAAYFCASSSQGVNTEAFFGQGTRLTVV.

The rearrangement uses TRBV7-8 and TRBJ2-1, with 13 bases identical to TRBD2. The ends lost 3 bases at V and 6 bases at J; junction bases unmatched: 5. The CDR3 totals 16 residues. In germline, CDR1 is SGHVS, CDR2 FQNEAQ. The CDR3 DNA follows: TGTGCCAGCAGCTTTTGGACTAGCGGGAGCTTCAATGAGCAGTTCTTC. This gives the protein CASSFWTSGSFNEQFF.